The sequence of this T cell receptor beta chain was determined in a study of T cells in Graves' hyperthyroidism and ophthalmopathy. Study-level points and caveats: Within blood appeared most thyroid clonotypes that had expanded above 0.001.

CDR3 size: 15 residues. Trimming left V 5 bases short and J 0 bases short, with 13 bases between. Per the germline V gene, CDR1 is SNHLY and CDR2 is FYNNEI. Comments on this clonotype: The target antigen is unknown.

Amplification of TCR beta CDR3 regions used RNA as the template. First-round RT-PCR targeting the TCR CDR3 was performed with the HTBI primer set. TCRdb used MiXCR to reprocess the multiplex PCR reads, holding one entry per CDR3 protein. Of about 770,000 distinct CDR3 sequences detected, about 19% appear once; the ten largest clones hold over 15%. This TCR was recovered from a woman aged 45-65 years with Graves' hyperthyroidism that later progressed to Graves' ophthalmopathy. Sequencing was performed on blood. This sequence joins TRBV2 and TRBJ1-2; perhaps TRBD1 as D (5 bases). In nucleotides, the CDR3 is TGTGCCAGCAGTACCAGGACACCTACTAACTATGGCTACACCTTC. Amino acids: CASSTRTPTNYGYTF.